The rows below give T cell receptor beta chains drawn from one sample of a study of graft-versus-host responses after intestinal transplantation. Assay: immunoSEQ multiplex PCR; the TCRdb copy retains only in-frame clones and omits some. The sample lists roughly 60,000 clones; about 93% were seen once. Sequenced material: PBMCs, taken roughly 120 days after intestinal transplantation. These receptors all come from a human patient who received an intestinal transplant, so some T cells may come from the graft donor. CDR3s include the opening cysteine and the closing phenylalanine or tryptophan. A D gene is named only where the DNA matches it firmly.

j_call: TRBJ2-3
d_call: NA
v_call: TRBV19
cdr3_length: 14
cdr3_aa: CASSISGEPDTQYF

j_call: TRBJ1-5
d_call: TRBD1
v_call: TRBV28
cdr3_length: 14
cdr3_aa: CASSSPTGSKPQHF

j_call: TRBJ2-7
d_call: NA
v_call: TRBV5-1
cdr3_length: 13
cdr3_aa: CASSLLERYEQYF

j_call: TRBJ2-7
d_call: NA
v_call: TRBV10-2
cdr3_length: 13
cdr3_aa: CASSGLQRVEQYF

j_call: TRBJ2-7
d_call: NA
v_call: TRBV7-9
cdr3_length: 12
cdr3_aa: CASSLTSGEQYF

j_call: TRBJ1-1
d_call: NA
v_call: TRBV5-1
cdr3_length: 16
cdr3_aa: CASSDGWTAQNTEAFF

j_call: TRBJ2-3
d_call: NA
v_call: TRBV5-1
cdr3_length: 13
cdr3_aa: CASTGFGADTQYF

j_call: TRBJ2-7
d_call: TRBD1
v_call: TRBV10-2
cdr3_length: 14
cdr3_aa: CASMTGASAYEQYF

j_call: TRBJ1-6
d_call: NA
v_call: TRBV6-6
cdr3_length: 13
cdr3_aa: CASSYLLGSPLHF

j_call: TRBJ2-5
d_call: TRBD2
v_call: TRBV9
cdr3_length: 18
cdr3_aa: CASSVGTSGRGSGETQYF

j_call: TRBJ1-1
d_call: NA
v_call: TRBV9
cdr3_length: 13
cdr3_aa: CASSGNMNTEAFF

j_call: TRBJ1-1
d_call: NA
v_call: TRBV2
cdr3_length: 14
cdr3_aa: CASSRRTSNTEAFF

j_call: TRBJ2-7
d_call: NA
v_call: TRBV2
cdr3_length: 13
cdr3_aa: CASSSTRLYEQYF

j_call: TRBJ2-7
d_call: NA
v_call: TRBV5-1
cdr3_length: 11
cdr3_aa: CASGVGYEQYF

j_call: TRBJ2-3
d_call: TRBD2
v_call: TRBV28
cdr3_length: 17
cdr3_aa: CASSFGTSGSGTDTQYF

j_call: TRBJ1-3
d_call: TRBD1
v_call: TRBV4-2
cdr3_length: 17
cdr3_aa: CASSQRQGAPSGNTIYF

j_call: TRBJ2-7
d_call: TRBD1
v_call: TRBV5-1
cdr3_length: 15
cdr3_aa: CASSLGTGDLYEQYF

j_call: TRBJ2-2
d_call: TRBD2
v_call: TRBV7-3
cdr3_length: 16
cdr3_aa: CASSPKTSGTVGELFF

j_call: TRBJ2-7
d_call: TRBD1
v_call: TRBV27
cdr3_length: 13
cdr3_aa: CASSLSGQYEQYF

j_call: TRBJ1-4
d_call: TRBD1
v_call: TRBV2
cdr3_length: 16
cdr3_aa: CASSLGRGPTNEKLFF

j_call: TRBJ1-3
d_call: NA
v_call: TRBV5-4
cdr3_length: 13
cdr3_aa: CASSLPAKDTIYF

j_call: TRBJ2-7
d_call: TRBD1
v_call: TRBV5-4
cdr3_length: 16
cdr3_aa: CASSRSPGQGTYEQYF

j_call: TRBJ1-5
d_call: TRBD1
v_call: TRBV7-9
cdr3_length: 16
cdr3_aa: CASSPDRGPRNQPQHF

j_call: TRBJ2-1
d_call: NA
v_call: TRBV27
cdr3_length: 14
cdr3_aa: CASTSGQGEGEQFF